Here is one TCR beta chain with its context. In the same sample, other DNA sequences code for this CDR3. The sample originates from a study of shared clonotypes between healthy human individuals. Donors comprised only Caucasian adults living in Nashville, Tennessee. CD45RA-negative memory and CD45RA+ naive subsets were split from the CD4+ cells. Here immunoSEQ multiplex PCR was the method, and the copy in TCRdb shows in-frame clones only, minus some. This table holds about 2.4 million clones, approximately 94% found once. The sequence was obtained from a man between 18 and 35 years old in good health. Some clones in this sample may be carry-over from other donors' samples. Material: naive CD4+ T cells from PBMCs. Described subset: CD45RA+ positively selected.

The CDR3 region has the DNA TGCGCCAGCAGCTCCCAGGGAATGAACACTGAAGCTTTCTTT. Protein sequence: CASSSQGMNTEAFF. The chain employs TRBV5-1 and TRBJ1-1, with D possibly TRBD1 on 5 matching bases. V lost 3 bases and J 0 bases, leaving 9 bases between the germline ends. The CDR3 is 14 residues long. Germline V gene data show CDR1 as SGHRS and CDR2 as YFSETQ.